The clone carrying this T cell receptor beta chain was picked up one time. Assay: immunoSEQ multiplex PCR; the TCRdb copy retains only in-frame clones and omits some. Of about 120,000 clones listed, 91% were seen once; the top ten hold 6.5% to 9%. The entry originates in a study of control samples from healthy donors and cancer patients. Germline CDR1 is LGHNA and CDR2 is YNFKEQ. V shed 4 bases, J shed 5 bases, and the junction held 5 bases outside the gene matches. The CDR3 is 14 amino acids. Sequenced: blood. The source is a young woman in good health. V and J are TRBV4-2 and TRBJ2-1; 7 bases fit TRBD1. The CDR3 DNA follows: TGTGCCAGCAGCCCTGGGACAGAGGACAATGAGCAGTTCTTC. Protein: CASSPGTEDNEQFF.